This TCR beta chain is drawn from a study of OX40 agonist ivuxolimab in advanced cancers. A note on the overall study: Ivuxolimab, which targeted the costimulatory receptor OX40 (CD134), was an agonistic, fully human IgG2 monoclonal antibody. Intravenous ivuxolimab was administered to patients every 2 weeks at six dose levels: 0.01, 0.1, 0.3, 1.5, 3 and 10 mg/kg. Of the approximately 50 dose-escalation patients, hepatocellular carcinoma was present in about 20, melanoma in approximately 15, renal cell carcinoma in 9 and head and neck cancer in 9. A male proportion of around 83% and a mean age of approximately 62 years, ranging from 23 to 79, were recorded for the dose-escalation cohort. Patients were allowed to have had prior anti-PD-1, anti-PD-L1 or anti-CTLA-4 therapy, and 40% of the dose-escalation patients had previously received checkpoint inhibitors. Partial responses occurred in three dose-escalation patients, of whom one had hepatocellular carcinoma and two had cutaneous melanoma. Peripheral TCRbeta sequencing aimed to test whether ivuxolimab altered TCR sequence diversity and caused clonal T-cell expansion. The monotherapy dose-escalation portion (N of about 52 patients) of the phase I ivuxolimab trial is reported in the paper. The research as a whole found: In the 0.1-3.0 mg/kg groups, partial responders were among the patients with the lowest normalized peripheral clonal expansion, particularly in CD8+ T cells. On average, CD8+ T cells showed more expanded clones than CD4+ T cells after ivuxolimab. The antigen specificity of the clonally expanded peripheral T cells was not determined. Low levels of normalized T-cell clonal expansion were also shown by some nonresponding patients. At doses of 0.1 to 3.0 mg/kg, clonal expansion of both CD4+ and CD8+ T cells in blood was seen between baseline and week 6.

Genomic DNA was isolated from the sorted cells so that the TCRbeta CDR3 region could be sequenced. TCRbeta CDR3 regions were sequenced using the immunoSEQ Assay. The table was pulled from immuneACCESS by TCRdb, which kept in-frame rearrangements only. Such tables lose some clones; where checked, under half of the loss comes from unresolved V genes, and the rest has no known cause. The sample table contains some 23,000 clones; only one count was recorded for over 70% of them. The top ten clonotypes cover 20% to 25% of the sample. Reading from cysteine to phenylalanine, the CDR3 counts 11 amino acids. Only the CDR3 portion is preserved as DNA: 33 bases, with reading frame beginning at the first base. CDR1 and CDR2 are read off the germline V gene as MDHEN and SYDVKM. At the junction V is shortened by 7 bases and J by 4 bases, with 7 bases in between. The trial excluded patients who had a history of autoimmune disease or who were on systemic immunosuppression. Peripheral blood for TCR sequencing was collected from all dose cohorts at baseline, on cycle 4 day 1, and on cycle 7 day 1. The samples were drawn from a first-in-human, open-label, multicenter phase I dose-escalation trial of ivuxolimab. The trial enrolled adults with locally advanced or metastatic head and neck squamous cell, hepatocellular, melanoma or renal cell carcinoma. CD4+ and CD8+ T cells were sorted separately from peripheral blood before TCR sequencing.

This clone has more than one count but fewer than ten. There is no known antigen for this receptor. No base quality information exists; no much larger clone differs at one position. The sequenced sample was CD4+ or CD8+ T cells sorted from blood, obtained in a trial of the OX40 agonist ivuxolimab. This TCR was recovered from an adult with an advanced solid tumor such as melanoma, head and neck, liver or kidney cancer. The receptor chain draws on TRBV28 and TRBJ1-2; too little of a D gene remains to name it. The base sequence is TGTGCCAGCATTGACATCTATGGCTACACCTTC. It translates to CASIDIYGYTF.